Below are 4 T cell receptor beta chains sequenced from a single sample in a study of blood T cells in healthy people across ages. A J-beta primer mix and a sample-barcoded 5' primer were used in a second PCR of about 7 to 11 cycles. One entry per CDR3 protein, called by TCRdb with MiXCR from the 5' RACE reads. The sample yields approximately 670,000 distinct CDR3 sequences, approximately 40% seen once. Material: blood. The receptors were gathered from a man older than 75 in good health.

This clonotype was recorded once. The DNA of the CDR3 is TGCAGTGCTAGCTCGCCTAGCGGGAGGGTCAATGAGCAGTACTTC. Amino acids: CSASSPSGRVNEQYF. The V gene is TRBV20-1, the J gene TRBJ2-4, with 12 bases fitting TRBD2. Looked up from germline, CDR1 is DFQATT and CDR2 is SNEGSKA (reference sequence). Losses at the gene ends were 3 bases for V and 13 bases for J; bases not matched to a gene: 13. The CDR3 consists of 15 residues.

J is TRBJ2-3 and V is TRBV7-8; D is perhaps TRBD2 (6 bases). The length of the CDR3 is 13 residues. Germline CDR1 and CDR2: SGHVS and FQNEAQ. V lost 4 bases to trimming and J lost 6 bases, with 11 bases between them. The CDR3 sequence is CASSSGGADTQYF. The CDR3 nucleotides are TGTGCCAGCAGCTCCGGGGGAGCCGATACGCAGTATTTT. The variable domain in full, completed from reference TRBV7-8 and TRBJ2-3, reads GAGVSQSPRYKVAKRGQDVALRCDPISGHVSLFWYQQALGQGPEFLTYFQNEAQLDKSGLPSDRFFAERPEGSVSTLKIQRTQQEDSAVYLCASSSGGADTQYFGPGTRLTVL.

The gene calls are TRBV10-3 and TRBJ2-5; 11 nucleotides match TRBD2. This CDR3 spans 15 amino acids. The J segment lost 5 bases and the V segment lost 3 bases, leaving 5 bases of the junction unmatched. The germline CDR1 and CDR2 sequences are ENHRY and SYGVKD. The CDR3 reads CAISDSGGADETQYF. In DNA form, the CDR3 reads TGTGCCATCAGTGATAGCGGGGGGGCCGATGAGACCCAGTACTTC.

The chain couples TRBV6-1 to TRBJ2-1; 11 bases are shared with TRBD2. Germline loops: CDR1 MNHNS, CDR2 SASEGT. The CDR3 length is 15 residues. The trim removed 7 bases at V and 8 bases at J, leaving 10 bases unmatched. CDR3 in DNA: TGTGCCAGCACAGAGGGTAGCGGGAGGGTCTATGAGCAGTTCTTC. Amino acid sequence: CASTEGSGRVYEQFF.